The clone carrying this T cell receptor beta chain has only one observation. The data derive from a study of tumor-infiltrating lymphocytes in oesophageal squamous cell carcinoma. The V gene's germline CDR1 is MNHNS and CDR2 SASEGT. This CDR3 region has 15 residues. Trimming shortened V by 1 base and J by 8 bases, and 15 bases separated the two germline ends. TCRdb re-called the PCR reads through MiXCR, storing one row per CDR3 protein. The sample carries 15,000 to 18,000 distinct CDR3 sequences, around half recorded once. The sample was esophageal tumor tissue. The chain couples TRBV6-1 to TRBJ2-1, with unresolved D. The receptor's source is a female donor with esophageal squamous cell carcinoma. The CDR3: CASSEGWEGPHEQFF. The CDR3 nucleotides are TGTGCCAGCAGTGAAGGTTGGGAAGGTCCCCATGAGCAGTTCTTC.